These 8 T cell receptor beta chains originate from one sample sequenced in a study of shared T cell receptors in the human thymus. The data were produced by immunoSEQ multiplex PCR, yet TCRdb's version contains in-frame clones alone and is incomplete. The sample records over 60,000 clones, about 95% being singletons. Sequencing was performed on thymocytes. All receptors derive from a human donor.

This clone appeared once. The V gene is TRBV4-1, the J gene TRBJ1-5; D gene unclear. This CDR3 spans 18 amino acids. Germline CDR1 is MGHRA and CDR2 is YSYEKL. Deletions cut 0 bases from V and 0 bases from J, with 15 bases between. CDR3 sequence reads: CASSQDNRNGNSNQPQHF. The CDR3 DNA reads as TGCGCCAGCAGCCAAGATAACAGAAATGGAAATAGCAATCAGCCCCAGCATTTT.

The rearrangement links TRBV29-1 to TRBJ1-2; D unresolved. The CDR3 loop spans 12 amino acids. Germline loops: CDR1 SQVTM, CDR2 ANQGSEA. V lost 4 bases and J lost 4, with 10 bases in between. The CDR3 region has the DNA TGCAGCGTTGTATTCGGAACCTATGGCTACACCTTC. Protein sequence: CSVVFGTYGYTF.

This clone was counted a single time. The genes are TRBV5-1 and TRBJ2-2, with D unclear. Looked up from germline, CDR1 is SGHRS and CDR2 is YFSETQ. CDR3 length equals 17 residues. Trimming took 0 bases from V and 3 from J, leaving 15 bases between them. This chain's CDR3 is CASSLGPRPFDTGELFF. The CDR3 nucleotides are TGCGCCAGCAGCTTGGGTCCCAGGCCCTTTGACACCGGGGAGCTGTTTTTT.

The chain carries TRBV15 and TRBJ2-7; 7 nucleotides align to TRBD2. CDR3 size: 15 residues. Germline V gene data show CDR1 as LNHNV and CDR2 as YYDKDF (reference sequence). V shed 6 bases and J 1 base; nucleotides not matched to a gene: 9. CDR3 in DNA: TGTGCCACCAGGTCGAGTGGCGGGAGATCCTACGAGCAGTACTTC. Protein product: CATRSSGGRSYEQYF. Full variable domain (missing parts from reference TRBV15 and TRBJ2-7): DAMVIQNPRYQVTQFGKPVTLSCSQTLNHNVMYWYQQKSSQAPKLLFHYYDKDFNNEADTPDNFQSRRPNTSFCFLDIRSPGLGDTAMYLCATRSSGGRSYEQYFGPGTRLTVT.

The rearrangement joins TRBV19 to TRBJ2-7; 8 bases are shared with TRBD1. J was trimmed by 3 bases and V by 3 bases; bases with no gene match: 4. The CDR3 sequence is 14 residues long. Germline CDR1 is LNHDA and CDR2 is SQIVND (reference sequence). The DNA for the CDR3 is TGTGCCAGTAGTATGGGGACAGGAGGCTACGAGCAGTACTTC. As protein: CASSMGTGGYEQYF.

This clone appeared a single time. The chain links TRBV6-1 to TRBJ2-1; 8 positions match TRBD2. The ends lost 1 base at V and 4 bases at J; junction bases unmatched: 9. This CDR3 spans 17 amino acids. Germline loops: CDR1 MNHNS, CDR2 SASEGT. Here the CDR3 reads CASSEEAIAGRYNEQFF. The DNA of the CDR3 is TGTGCCAGCAGTGAAGAGGCCATAGCGGGGCGTTACAATGAGCAGTTCTTC.

J is TRBJ2-6 and V is TRBV15; D is tentatively TRBD1 or TRBD2 (5 bases each). The CDR3 runs to 16 residues. Germline V gives CDR1 LNHNV, CDR2 YYDKDF (reference sequence). The V gene lost 3 bases and the J gene lost 0 bases, with 9 bases spanning the gap. In DNA, the CDR3 is TGTGCCACCAGCAGGGGGACGGGCTCTGGGGCCAACGTCCTGACTTTC. Translation: CATSRGTGSGANVLTF.

This chain uses TRBV4-1 with TRBJ1-3; D unclear. Germline CDR1 reads MGHRA; CDR2 reads YSYEKL. Trimming pared 1 base from V and 0 bases from J, leaving 7 bases between. This CDR3 is 15 amino acids long. The CDR3 DNA sequence: TGCGCCAGCAGCCAAGTTTCAAGCTCTGGAAACACCATATATTTT. This encodes CASSQVSSSGNTIYF.